This T cell receptor (beta chain) originates from a study of T-cell memory formation after mild COVID-19. About the study: For the most part, TCR clusters were specific to one donor.

To note about this clonotype: Its antigen remains unidentified.

J lost 3 bases, V lost 5 bases, and 8 bases had no gene match. The germline V gene has CDR1 PRHDT and CDR2 FYEKMQ (reference sequence). The CDR3 extends over 15 amino acids. Using its own MiXCR run on the 5' RACE reads, TCRdb lists one record per CDR3 protein. Among about 110,000 distinct CDR3 sequences listed, approximately 15% were seen once. Notes on the study in general: Memory cells collected pre-infection included some clones that later responded, suggesting cross-reactive memory joined.

The chain joins TRBV13 to TRBJ2-3, with TRBD2 matching 7 bases. The sample was PBMCs or a T cell subset sorted from them (not recorded which). The sequence was collected from a man aged 18 to 35 who had mild COVID-19 (a few samples of this study predate the infection). Cell type and time point are not known. The DNA for the CDR3 is TGTGCCAGCAGCGCTCGTGGTAGCGGGACAGATACGCAGTATTTT. Amino acid sequence: CASSARGSGTDTQYF.